Sequencing of this T cell receptor (beta chain) was carried out in a study of cytomegalovirus exposure and HLA in healthy donors. This clone was found a few times. Its matching antigen is unknown. Regarding the study as a whole: Most TCR sequences were seen very rarely across donors, but some public TCRs occurred in many. More clonal expansion characterized HLA-associated TCR beta chains than equally common others in a later analysis.

Trimming removed 5 bases at V and 0 bases at J, with 14 bases between. The CDR3 length is 16 residues. Germline V CDR1 and CDR2: SNHLY, FYNNEI. Primers included in the PCR were 60 Vbeta and 13 Jbeta primers. Measured with immunoSEQ multiplex PCR; TCRdb has only the in-frame clones, and not every one. The data show about 180,000 clones, around 82% seen once. The sequenced sample consisted of PBMCs. The sequence was obtained from a boy aged 2-9 years in good health and CMV-seronegative. The chain has TRBV2 and TRBJ2-1, with D perhaps TRBD2 (5 bases). As DNA, the CDR3 is TGTGCCAGCAGTCACGGACTGCTAAGCTCCTACAATGAGCAGTTCTTC. Protein: CASSHGLLSSYNEQFF.